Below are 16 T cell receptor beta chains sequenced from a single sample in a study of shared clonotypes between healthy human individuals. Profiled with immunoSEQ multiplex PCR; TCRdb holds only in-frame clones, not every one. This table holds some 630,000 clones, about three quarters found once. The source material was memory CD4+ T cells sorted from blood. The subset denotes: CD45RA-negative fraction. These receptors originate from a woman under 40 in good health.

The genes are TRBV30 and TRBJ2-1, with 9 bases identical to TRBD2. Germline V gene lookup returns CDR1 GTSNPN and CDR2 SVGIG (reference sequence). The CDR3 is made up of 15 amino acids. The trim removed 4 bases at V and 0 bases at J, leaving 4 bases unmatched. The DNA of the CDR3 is TGTGCCTGGATGAGGACTAGCGACTCCTACAATGAGCAGTTCTTC. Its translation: CAWMRTSDSYNEQFF. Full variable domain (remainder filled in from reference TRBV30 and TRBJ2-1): SQTIHQWPATLVQPVGSPLSLECTVEGTSNPNLYWYRQAAGRGLQLLFYSVGIGQISSEVPQNLSASRPQDRQFILSSKKLLLSDSGFYLCAWMRTSDSYNEQFFGPGTRLTVL.

The CDR3 region has the DNA TGTGCCAGCAGTCCGATCCAAAACAGGGGGCCGTCCGATACGCAGTATTTT. It specifies CASSPIQNRGPSDTQYF. This sequence joins TRBV27 and TRBJ2-3; 9 nucleotides match TRBD1. V lost 5 bases, J lost 6 bases, and 15 bases stayed unmatched. Germline values: CDR1 MNHEY, CDR2 SMNVEV (reference sequence). CDR3 size: 17 residues.

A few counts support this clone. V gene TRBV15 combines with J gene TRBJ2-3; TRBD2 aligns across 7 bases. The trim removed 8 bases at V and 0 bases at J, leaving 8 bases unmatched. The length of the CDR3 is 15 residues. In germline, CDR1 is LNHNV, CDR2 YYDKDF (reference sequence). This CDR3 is CATAFGAGSTDTQYF. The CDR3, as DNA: TGTGCCACCGCCTTTGGAGCGGGGAGCACAGATACGCAGTATTTT.

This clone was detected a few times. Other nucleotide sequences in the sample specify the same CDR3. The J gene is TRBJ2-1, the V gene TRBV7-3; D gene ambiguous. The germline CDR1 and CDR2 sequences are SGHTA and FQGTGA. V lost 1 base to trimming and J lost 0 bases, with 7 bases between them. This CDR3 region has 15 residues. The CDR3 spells CASSLNPSSYNEQFF. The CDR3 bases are TGTGCCAGCAGCTTAAACCCTAGCTCCTACAATGAGCAGTTCTTC.

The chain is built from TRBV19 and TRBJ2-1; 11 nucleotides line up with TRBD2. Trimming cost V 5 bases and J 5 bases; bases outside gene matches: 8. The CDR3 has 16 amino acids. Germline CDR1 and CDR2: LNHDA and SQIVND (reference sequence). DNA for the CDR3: TGTGCCAGTAGTCCTACCGGGACTAGCGGAAACAATGAGCAGTTCTTC. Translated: CASSPTGTSGNNEQFF.

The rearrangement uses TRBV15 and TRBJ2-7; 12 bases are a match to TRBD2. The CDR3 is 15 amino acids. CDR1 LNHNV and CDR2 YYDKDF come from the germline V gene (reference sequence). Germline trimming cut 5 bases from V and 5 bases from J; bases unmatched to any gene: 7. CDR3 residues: CATSPGTSGYNEQYF. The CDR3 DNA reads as TGTGCCACCAGCCCTGGGACTAGCGGGTACAACGAGCAGTACTTC.

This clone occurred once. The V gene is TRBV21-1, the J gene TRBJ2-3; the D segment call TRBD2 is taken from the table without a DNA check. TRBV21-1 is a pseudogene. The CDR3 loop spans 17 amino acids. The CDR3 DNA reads TGTGCCAGCAGCAAAGCGCTCCTAGCGGGATCCACAGATACGCAGTATTTT. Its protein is CASSKALLAGSTDTQYF.

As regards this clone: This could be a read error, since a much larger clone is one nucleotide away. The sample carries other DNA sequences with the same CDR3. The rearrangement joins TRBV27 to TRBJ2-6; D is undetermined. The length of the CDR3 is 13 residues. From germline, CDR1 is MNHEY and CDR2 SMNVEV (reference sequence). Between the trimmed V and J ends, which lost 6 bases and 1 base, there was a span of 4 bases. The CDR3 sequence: CASSPSGANVLTF. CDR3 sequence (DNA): TGTGCCAGCAGCCCTTCTGGGGCCAACGTCCTGACTTTC.

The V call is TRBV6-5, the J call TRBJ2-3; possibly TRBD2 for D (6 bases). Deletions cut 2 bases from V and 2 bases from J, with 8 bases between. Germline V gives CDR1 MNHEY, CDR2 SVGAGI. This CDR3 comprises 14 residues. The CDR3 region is CASSYSGFTDTQYF. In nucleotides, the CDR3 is TGTGCCAGCAGTTACAGCGGGTTCACAGATACGCAGTATTTT.

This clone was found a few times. This CDR3 reads CASSTGRGLADNEQFF. CDR3 coding DNA: TGCGCCAGCAGCACTGGCCGGGGACTAGCGGACAATGAGCAGTTCTTC. The chain employs TRBV4-1 and TRBJ2-1, with 11 bases identical to TRBD2. From germline, CDR1 is MGHRA and CDR2 YSYEKL. The CDR3 has 16 residues. J gave up 5 bases and V 5 bases, and 8 bases lay outside the gene matches.

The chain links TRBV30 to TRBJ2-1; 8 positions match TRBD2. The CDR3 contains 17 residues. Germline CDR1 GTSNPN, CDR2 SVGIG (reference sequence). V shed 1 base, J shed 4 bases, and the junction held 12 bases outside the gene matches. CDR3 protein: CAWSGTLADRKYNEQFF. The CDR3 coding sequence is TGTGCCTGGAGTGGTACACTAGCGGACCGAAAATACAATGAGCAGTTCTTC.

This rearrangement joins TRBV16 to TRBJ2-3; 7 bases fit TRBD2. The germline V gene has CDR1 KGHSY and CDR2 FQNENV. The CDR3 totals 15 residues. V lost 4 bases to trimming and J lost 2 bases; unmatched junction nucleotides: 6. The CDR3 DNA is TGTGCCAGCAGCCGGTCTAGCGGTAACACAGATACGCAGTATTTT. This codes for CASSRSSGNTDTQYF.

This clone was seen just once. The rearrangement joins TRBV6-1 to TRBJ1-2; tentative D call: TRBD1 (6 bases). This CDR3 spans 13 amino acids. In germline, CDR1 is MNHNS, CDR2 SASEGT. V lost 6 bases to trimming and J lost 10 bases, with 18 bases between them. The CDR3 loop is CASRTGFPYDYTF. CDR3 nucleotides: TGTGCCAGCAGAACAGGGTTTCCATACGACTACACCTTC.

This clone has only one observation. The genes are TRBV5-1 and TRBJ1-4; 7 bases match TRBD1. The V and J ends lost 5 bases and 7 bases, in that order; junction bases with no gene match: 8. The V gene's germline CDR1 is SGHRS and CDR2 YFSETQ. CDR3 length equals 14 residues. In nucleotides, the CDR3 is TGCGCCAGCAGGTTCGGGACAGAGAGTGAAAAACTGTTTTTT. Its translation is CASRFGTESEKLFF.

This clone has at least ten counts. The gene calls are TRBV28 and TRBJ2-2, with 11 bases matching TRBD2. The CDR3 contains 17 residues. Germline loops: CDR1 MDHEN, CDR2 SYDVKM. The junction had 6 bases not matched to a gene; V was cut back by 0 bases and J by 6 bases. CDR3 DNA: TGTGCCAGCAGTTTATGGCGTCTAGCGGGAGGTCCCGGGGAGCTGTTTTTT. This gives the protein CASSLWRLAGGPGELFF.

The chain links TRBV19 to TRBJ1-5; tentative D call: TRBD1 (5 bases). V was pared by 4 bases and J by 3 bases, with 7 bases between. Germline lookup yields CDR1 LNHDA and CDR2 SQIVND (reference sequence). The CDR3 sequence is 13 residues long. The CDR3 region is CASSTRDNQPQHF. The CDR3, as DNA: TGTGCCAGTAGTACCAGGGACAATCAGCCCCAGCATTTT.